The 23 T cell receptor beta chains below all came from one sample that was sequenced in a study of T cells after yellow fever vaccination. TCRdb redid the calling of the 5' RACE reads with MiXCR, one entry per CDR3 protein. The table has 120,000 or so distinct CDR3 sequences, almost 9% seen once; the top ten hold approximately 39%. The sample was CD8+ T cells sorted from PBMCs, taken on the day of the yellow fever booster vaccination. The receptor source for this set is a man between 18 and 29 years old who received the YFV17D yellow fever vaccine.

The CDR3 sequence: CASSQEWVREERAEAFF. Here the CDR3 DNA reads TGCGCCAGCAGCCAAGAGTGGGTCCGAGAGGAACGCGCTGAAGCTTTCTTT. The chain uses TRBV4-3 and TRBJ1-1, with no clear D. The germline V gene encodes CDR1 LGHNA and CDR2 YSLEER. This CDR3 contains 17 residues. Trimming shortened V by 0 bases and J by 6 bases, and 20 bases separated the two germline ends.

CDR3 loop: CASSGYLELGNEQFF. CDR3 coding DNA: TGTGCCAGCAGTGGATATCTTGAATTAGGCAATGAGCAGTTCTTC. The chain combines TRBV25-1 with TRBJ2-1; the D is unclear. The ends were cut back, 4 bases at V and 6 bases at J, with 16 bases in the middle. Germline V CDR1 and CDR2: MGHDK, SYGVNS. The length of the CDR3 is 15 residues.

This chain joins TRBV10-3 and TRBJ1-3; tentative D call: TRBD1 (6 bases). Trimming cost V 6 bases and J 2 bases, with 11 bases left between them. The CDR3 contains 14 residues. Germline V gives CDR1 ENHRY, CDR2 SYGVKD. CDR3 region: CAIRDTGTGNTIYF. CDR3 DNA sequence: TGTGCCATCAGAGACACAGGGACTGGAAACACCATATATTTT.

This clonotype was picked up many times. V is TRBV20-1 and J is TRBJ2-1; 10 bases match TRBD2. The germline V gene encodes CDR1 DFQATT and CDR2 SNEGSKA (reference sequence). The CDR3 runs 15 residues. The J segment lost 4 bases and the V segment lost 2 bases, leaving 5 bases of the junction unmatched. The CDR3 protein is CSARQTGLAYNEQFF. The CDR3 nucleotides are TGCAGTGCTAGACAAACGGGACTAGCGTACAATGAGCAGTTCTTC.

This clonotype was observed a few times. The chain joins TRBV7-9 to TRBJ1-1; D call uncertain. Trimming removed 4 bases from V and 0 bases from J, with 12 bases in between. Looked up from germline, CDR1 is SEHNR and CDR2 is FQNEAQ (reference sequence). CDR3 length: 15 amino acids. Written as DNA, the CDR3 is TGTGCCAGCAGCTCGGAGAAAACAATGAACACTGAAGCTTTCTTT. Translation: CASSSEKTMNTEAFF.

The chain has TRBV7-8 and TRBJ2-2; TRBD2 might be the D (5 bases). Germline lookup yields CDR1 SGHVS and CDR2 FQNEAQ. CDR3 length equals 15 residues. V was pared by 0 bases and J by 3 bases, with 8 bases between. The CDR3 reads CASSLARGYTGELFF. The CDR3, as DNA: TGTGCCAGCAGCTTAGCGCGCGGGTACACCGGGGAGCTGTTTTTT. Based on the CDR3 plus reference TRBV7-8 and TRBJ2-2, the full variable domain is GAGVSQSPRYKVAKRGQDVALRCDPISGHVSLFWYQQALGQGPEFLTYFQNEAQLDKSGLPSDRFFAERPEGSVSTLKIQRTQQEDSAVYLCASSLARGYTGELFFGEGSRLTVL.

This chain uses TRBV10-3 with TRBJ2-7, with D uncertain. The germline gives CDR1 ENHRY, CDR2 SYGVKD. V lost 3 bases and J 5 bases, leaving 11 bases between the germline ends. The CDR3 is 13 residues long. The CDR3 region is CAISEIEMDEQYF. The CDR3 nucleotides read TGTGCCATCAGTGAAATTGAAATGGACGAGCAGTACTTC.

In this sample, this clonotype turned up a few times. The chain carries TRBV7-2 and TRBJ2-1, with 11 bases fitting TRBD2. Trimming removed 4 bases from V and 10 bases from J; junction bases left unmatched: 0. CDR3 length: 12 residues. Per the germline V gene, CDR1 is SGHTA and CDR2 is FQGNSA. CDR3 protein: CASSSSGGEQFF. CDR3 nucleotides: TGTGCCAGCAGCTCTAGCGGGGGGGAGCAGTTCTTC.

This clonotype was counted between two and nine times. This chain's CDR3 is CSVDRDGYTF. The CDR3 DNA reads as TGCAGCGTTGATAGGGATGGCTACACCTTC. This chain uses TRBV29-1 with TRBJ1-2; the D is unclear. This CDR3 is 10 amino acids long. Germline CDR1 reads SQVTM; CDR2 reads ANQGSEA. V lost 3 bases and J lost 6, with 5 bases in between. Based on the CDR3 plus reference TRBV29-1 and TRBJ1-2, the full variable domain is SAVISQKPSRDICQRGTSLTIQCQVDSQVTMMFWYRQQPGQSLTLIATANQGSEATYESGFVIDKFPISRPNLTFSTLTVSNMSPEDSSIYLCSVDRDGYTFGSGTRLTVV.

The V gene is TRBV6-4, the J gene TRBJ2-6; no reliable D call. Trimming cost V 3 bases and J 0 bases, with 6 bases left between them. Germline lookup yields CDR1 MRHNA and CDR2 SNTAGT. The CDR3 is made up of 15 amino acids. The chain's CDR3 is CASSEKSSGANVLTF. The CDR3 DNA follows: TGTGCCAGCAGTGAGAAAAGCTCTGGGGCCAACGTCCTGACTTTC.

This clonotype showed up many times. The chain recombines TRBV10-3 with TRBJ2-3; D perhaps matches TRBD1 (5 bases). The ends were cut back, 0 bases at V and 14 bases at J, with 12 bases in the middle. The V gene's germline CDR1 is ENHRY and CDR2 SYGVKD. The CDR3 length is 12 residues. The DNA for the CDR3 is TGTGCCATCAGTGAGTCTAACCAGGGCCCGTATTTT. Residues: CAISESNQGPYF.

This clonotype was recorded a few times. The chain carries TRBV6-2 or TRBV6-3 and TRBJ2-7; TRBD1 matches at 7 bases. With 7 bases clipped from V and 2 bases from J, the junction kept 5 bases outside the gene matches. The CDR3 extends over 13 amino acids. The germline V gene encodes CDR1 MNHEY and CDR2 SVGEGT. The CDR3 nucleotides are TGTGCCAGCACGACAGGGTCTACCTACGAGCAGTACGTC. Translating gives CASTTGSTYEQYV.

This clonotype was detected only a few times. This chain uses TRBV10-3 with TRBJ2-3; D possibly corresponds to TRBD2 (5 bases). Deletions cut 3 bases from V and 6 bases from J, with 10 bases between. Germline V gene sequence: CDR1 ENHRY, CDR2 SYGVKD. This CDR3 is built from 13 residues. DNA of the CDR3: TGTGCCATCAGTGACCCGGAGGAGGATACGCAGTATTTT. This gives the protein CAISDPEEDTQYF.

This clonotype has just a few counts. This chain links TRBV19 with TRBJ2-7; the D gene is possibly TRBD2 (6 bases). CDR1 LNHDA and CDR2 SQIVND come from the germline V gene (reference sequence). This CDR3 spans 15 amino acids. The V and J ends lost 5 bases and 3 bases respectively, with 17 bases between them. CDR3 DNA: TGTGCCAGTAGTGTAAATCCGGGGGAGATCTACGAGCAGTACTTC. Protein sequence: CASSVNPGEIYEQYF.

This clonotype occurred a few times. As DNA, the CDR3 is TGTGCCAGCGCCCCCGACTCCTACAATGAGCAGTTCTTC. This sequence encodes CASAPDSYNEQFF. This chain joins TRBV12-3 or TRBV12-4 and TRBJ2-1, with no clear D. The CDR3 has 13 amino acids. Trimming shortened V by 8 bases and J by 0 bases, and 8 bases separated the two germline ends.

This clonotype has more than one count but fewer than ten. The chain combines TRBV29-1 with TRBJ2-2; D may correspond to TRBD1 or TRBD2 (6 bases each). The CDR3 loop spans 13 amino acids. The germline V gene has CDR1 SQVTM and CDR2 ANQGSEA. V lost 0 bases and J 7 bases, leaving 9 bases between the germline ends. The CDR3 DNA is TGCAGCGTTGAAGAAGGGGGGCTCGGGGAGCTGTTTTTT. Its translation: CSVEEGGLGELFF.

The genes are TRBV12-3 or TRBV12-4 and TRBJ2-3; D is uncertain. With 1 base removed from V and 2 bases from J, the gap between germline ends came to 10 bases. The CDR3 spans 15 residues. The CDR3 is CASSLDSGSTDTQYF. In nucleotides, the CDR3 is TGTGCCAGCAGTTTAGACTCAGGCTCCACAGATACGCAGTATTTT.

This clonotype was seen repeatedly, ten times or more. The rearrangement joins TRBV12-3 or TRBV12-4 to TRBJ1-2; 9 bases match TRBD1. This CDR3 has 13 amino acids. The junction had 6 bases not matched to a gene; V was cut back by 7 bases and J by 6 bases. CDR3 nucleotides: TGTGCCAGCAACCAACAGGGGGCAGATGGCTACACCTTC. This sequence encodes CASNQQGADGYTF.

This clonotype came up a few times. The chain joins TRBV9 to TRBJ2-6; weak D call: TRBD1 (6 bases). Per germline, CDR1 SGDLS and CDR2 YYNGEE. The CDR3 covers 16 residues. Between the trimmed V and J ends, which lost 4 bases and 2 bases, there was a span of 13 bases. The CDR3, as DNA: TGTGCCAGCAGCCTCTACAGGGCCACTGGGGCCAACGTCCTGACTTTC. Protein sequence: CASSLYRATGANVLTF.

This clonotype was picked up many times. The chain couples TRBV4-1 to TRBJ1-1; possible D gene TRBD1, 6 bases. The CDR3 covers 14 residues. V lost 3 bases, J lost 6 bases, and 14 bases lay in between. Germline V gives CDR1 MGHRA, CDR2 YSYEKL. CDR3 region: CASSHKQGIAEAFF. The DNA of the CDR3 is TGCGCCAGCAGCCATAAGCAGGGGATCGCTGAAGCTTTCTTT.

This chain connects TRBV27 to TRBJ2-1; 7 nucleotides match TRBD2. The V gene end was trimmed by 7 bases and the J gene end by 5 bases; junction bases not matched to a gene: 8. The CDR3 has 14 amino acids. Germline values: CDR1 MNHEY, CDR2 SMNVEV (reference sequence). The CDR3 DNA follows: TGTGCCAGCACCCCCGGGACTACTCACAATGAGCAGTTCTTC. It encodes CASTPGTTHNEQFF.

J is TRBJ1-1 and V is TRBV5-1; 7 nucleotides agree with TRBD1. Trimming cost V 3 bases and J 10 bases; bases outside gene matches: 9. Germline V gene data show CDR1 as SGHRS and CDR2 as YFSETQ. CDR3 length: 13 amino acids. CDR3 sequence reads: CASSWRQGAIAFF. The CDR3 DNA sequence: TGCGCCAGCAGCTGGAGACAGGGCGCTATAGCTTTCTTT.

This sequence joins TRBV4-1 and TRBJ2-6, with D possibly matching TRBD1 (6 bases). The CDR3 covers 16 residues. Germline V gives CDR1 MGHRA, CDR2 YSYEKL. V was pared by 0 bases and J by 13 bases, with 19 bases between. In nucleotides, the CDR3 is TGCGCCAGCAGCCAAGAGGAGAGGGGGTCCCTGGGGGTCCTGACTTTC. Translating it yields CASSQEERGSLGVLTF.